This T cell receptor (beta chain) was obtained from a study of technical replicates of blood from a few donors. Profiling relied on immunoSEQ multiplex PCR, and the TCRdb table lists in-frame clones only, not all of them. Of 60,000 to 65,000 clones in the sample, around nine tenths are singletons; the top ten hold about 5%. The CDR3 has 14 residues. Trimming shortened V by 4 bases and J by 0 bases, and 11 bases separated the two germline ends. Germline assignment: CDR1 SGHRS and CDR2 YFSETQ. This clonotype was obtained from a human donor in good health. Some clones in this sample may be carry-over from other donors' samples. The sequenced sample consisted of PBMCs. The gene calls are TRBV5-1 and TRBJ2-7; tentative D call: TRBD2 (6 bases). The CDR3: CASSSRESSYEQYF. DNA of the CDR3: TGCGCCAGCAGCAGCCGGGAGTCCTCCTACGAGCAGTACTTC. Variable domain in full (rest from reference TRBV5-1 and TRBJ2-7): KAGVTQTPRYLIKTRGQQVTLSCSPISGHRSVSWYQQTPGQGLQFLFEYFSETQRNKGNFPGRFSGRQFSNSRSEMNVSTLELGDSALYLCASSSRESSYEQYFGPGTRLTVT.